This T cell receptor beta chain was recorded in a study of blood T cell repertoires in COVID-19. Study as a whole: COVID-19 samples, acute and convalescent, were from the United States, Italy and Spain.

Participant-reported clinical history was the basis for cohort assignment. A case of COVID-19 had been met by exposed participants within 2 weeks before study entry. The assay was immunoSEQ multiplex PCR, and TCRdb's table has in-frame clones only and misses some. This table holds roughly 400,000 clones, roughly nine tenths found once. Germline-derived CDR1 and CDR2 are SNHLY and FYNNEI. Trimming cost V 6 bases and J 9 bases, with 15 bases left between them. The CDR3 totals 12 residues. The origin of this receptor is a woman in her thirties or forties who had been exposed to COVID-19. The material sequenced was PBMCs or T cells enriched from blood (not recorded which). The rearrangement joins TRBV2 to TRBJ2-7; D not certain. In DNA, the CDR3 is TGTGCCAGCAGCCCTTCCGAGGAGTGGCAGTACTTC. It translates to CASSPSEEWQYF.